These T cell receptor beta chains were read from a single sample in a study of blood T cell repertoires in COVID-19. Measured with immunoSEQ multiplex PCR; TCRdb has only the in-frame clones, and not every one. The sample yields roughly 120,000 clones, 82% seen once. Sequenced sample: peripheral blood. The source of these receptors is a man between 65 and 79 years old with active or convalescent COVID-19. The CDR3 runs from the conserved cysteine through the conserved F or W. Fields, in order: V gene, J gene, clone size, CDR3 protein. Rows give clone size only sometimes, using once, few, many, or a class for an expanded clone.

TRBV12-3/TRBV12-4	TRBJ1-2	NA	CASKVGGEWGYTF
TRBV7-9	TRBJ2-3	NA	CASSLGSSGGAVTDTQYF
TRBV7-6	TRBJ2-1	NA	CASSPSGGANEQFF
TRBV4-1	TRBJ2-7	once	CASSQAPGLDVYEQYF
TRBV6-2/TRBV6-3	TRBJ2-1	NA	CASSYFQTGGRLF
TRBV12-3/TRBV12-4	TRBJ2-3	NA	CASSLRWTDTQYF
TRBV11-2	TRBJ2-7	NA	CASGRTLGGRDEQYF
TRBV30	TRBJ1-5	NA	CAWTENGGINQPQHF
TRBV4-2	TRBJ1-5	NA	CASSQDFLGARQPQHF
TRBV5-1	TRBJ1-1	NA	CASSSPNRGRDTEAFF
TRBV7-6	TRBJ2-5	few	CASSTPDRDPQETQYF
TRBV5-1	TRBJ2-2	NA	CASSQAPGQTNTGELFF
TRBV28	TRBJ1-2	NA	CASSQPTPTGGVSGYTF
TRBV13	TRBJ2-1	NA	CASSLGLAGGTEQFF
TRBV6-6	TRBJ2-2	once	CASREGLARSAGELFF
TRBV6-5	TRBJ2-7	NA	CASGVGRGYEQYF
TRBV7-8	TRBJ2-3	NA	CASSLTGARWYF
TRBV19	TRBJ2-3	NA	CASSPSVGVAGTDTQYF
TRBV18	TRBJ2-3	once	CASSGTESDTQYF
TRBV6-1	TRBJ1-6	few	CASSGRGGGGYNSPLHF
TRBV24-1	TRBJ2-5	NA	CATSDPRLAEETQYF
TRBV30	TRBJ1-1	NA	CAWGAGETTEAFF
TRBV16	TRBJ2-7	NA	CASSQSAQGYEQYF
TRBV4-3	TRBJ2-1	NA	CASSQGLAGVQNEQFF
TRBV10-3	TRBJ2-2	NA	CAITGTGGSGELFF
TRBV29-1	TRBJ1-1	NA	CSVTTGGPEAFF
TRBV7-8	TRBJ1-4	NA	CASSSPRRGFRGLFF
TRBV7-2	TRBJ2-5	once	CASSVGSGQETQYF
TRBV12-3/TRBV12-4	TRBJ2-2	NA	CASSFGGPGELFF
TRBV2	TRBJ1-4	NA	CASSGQGASVEKLFF
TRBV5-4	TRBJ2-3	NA	CASSLDPTTAQDTQYF
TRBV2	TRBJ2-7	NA	CASSGPVDRGPISYEQYF
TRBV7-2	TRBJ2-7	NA	CASSLAEGKYEQYF
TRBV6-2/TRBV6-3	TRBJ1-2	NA	CASSYNRDYGYTF
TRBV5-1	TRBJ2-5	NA	CASSLRGQETQYF
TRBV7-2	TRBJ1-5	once	CASSTKNDQPQHF